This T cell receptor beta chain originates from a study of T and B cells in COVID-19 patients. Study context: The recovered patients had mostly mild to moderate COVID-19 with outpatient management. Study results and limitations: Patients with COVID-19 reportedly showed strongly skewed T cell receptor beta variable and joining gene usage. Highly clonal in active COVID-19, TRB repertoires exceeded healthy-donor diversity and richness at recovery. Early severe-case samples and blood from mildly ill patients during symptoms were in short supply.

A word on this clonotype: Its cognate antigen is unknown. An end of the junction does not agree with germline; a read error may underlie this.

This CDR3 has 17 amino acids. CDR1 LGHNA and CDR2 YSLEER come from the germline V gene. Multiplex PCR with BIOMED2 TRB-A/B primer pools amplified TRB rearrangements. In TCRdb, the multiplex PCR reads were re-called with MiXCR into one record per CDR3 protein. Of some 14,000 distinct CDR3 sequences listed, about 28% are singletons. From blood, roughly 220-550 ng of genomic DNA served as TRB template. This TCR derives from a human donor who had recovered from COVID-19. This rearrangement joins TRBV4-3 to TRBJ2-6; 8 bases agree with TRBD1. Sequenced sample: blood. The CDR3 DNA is TGCGCCAGCAGCAAAGAGGACAGGGTCCCTGGGGCCAACGTCCTGACTTTC. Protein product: CASSKEDRVPGANVLTF.